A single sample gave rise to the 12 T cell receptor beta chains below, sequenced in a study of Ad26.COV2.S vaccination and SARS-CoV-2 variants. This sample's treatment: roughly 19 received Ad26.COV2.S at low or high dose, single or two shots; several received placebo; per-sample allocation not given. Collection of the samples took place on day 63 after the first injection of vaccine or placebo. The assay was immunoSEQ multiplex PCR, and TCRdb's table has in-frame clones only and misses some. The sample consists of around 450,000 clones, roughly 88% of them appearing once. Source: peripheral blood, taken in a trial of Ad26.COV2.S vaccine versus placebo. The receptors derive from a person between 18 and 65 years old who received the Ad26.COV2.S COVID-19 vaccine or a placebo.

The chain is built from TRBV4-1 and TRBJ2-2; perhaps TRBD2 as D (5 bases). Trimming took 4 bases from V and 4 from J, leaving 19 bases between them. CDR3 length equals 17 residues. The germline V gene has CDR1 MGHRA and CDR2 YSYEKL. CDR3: CASSLIPGPRGTGELFF. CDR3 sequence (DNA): TGCGCCAGCAGCCTTATCCCGGGCCCCCGGGGCACCGGGGAGCTGTTTTTT.

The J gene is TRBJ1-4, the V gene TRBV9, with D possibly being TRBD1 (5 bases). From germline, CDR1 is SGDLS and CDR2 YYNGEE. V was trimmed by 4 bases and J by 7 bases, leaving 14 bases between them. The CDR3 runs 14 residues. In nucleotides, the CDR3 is TGTGCCAGCAGCCCCGGGGGTACTGGTGAAAAACTGTTTTTT. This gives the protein CASSPGGTGEKLFF.

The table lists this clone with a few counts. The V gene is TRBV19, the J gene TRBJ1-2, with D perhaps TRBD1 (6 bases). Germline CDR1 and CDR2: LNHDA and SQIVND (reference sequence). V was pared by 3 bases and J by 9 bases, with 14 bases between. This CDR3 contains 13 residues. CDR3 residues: CASSIVQGGSYTF. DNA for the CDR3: TGTGCCAGTAGTATTGTACAGGGAGGGAGCTACACCTTC.

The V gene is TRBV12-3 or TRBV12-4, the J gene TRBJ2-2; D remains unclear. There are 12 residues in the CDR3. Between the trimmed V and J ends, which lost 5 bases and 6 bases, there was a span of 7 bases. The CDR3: CASSLVPGELFF. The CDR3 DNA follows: TGTGCCAGCAGTCTAGTACCCGGGGAGCTGTTTTTT.

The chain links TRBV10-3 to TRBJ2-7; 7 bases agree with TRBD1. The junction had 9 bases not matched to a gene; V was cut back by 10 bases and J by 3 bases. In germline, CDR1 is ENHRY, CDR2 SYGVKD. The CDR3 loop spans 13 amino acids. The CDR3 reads CATRIDRVYEQYF. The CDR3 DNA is TGTGCCACCAGAATCGACAGGGTCTACGAGCAGTACTTC.

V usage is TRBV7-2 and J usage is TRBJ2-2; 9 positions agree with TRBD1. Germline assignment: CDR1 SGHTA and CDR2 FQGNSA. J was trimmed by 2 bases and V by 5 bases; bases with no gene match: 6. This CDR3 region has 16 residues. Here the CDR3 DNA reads TGTGCCAGCAGCATACAGGGGGCGATTAACACCGGGGAGCTGTTTTTT. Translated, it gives CASSIQGAINTGELFF.

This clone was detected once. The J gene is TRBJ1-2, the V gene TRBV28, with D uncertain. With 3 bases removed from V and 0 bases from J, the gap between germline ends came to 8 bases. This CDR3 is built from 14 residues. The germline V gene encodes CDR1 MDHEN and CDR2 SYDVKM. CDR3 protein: CASSFSITNYGYTF. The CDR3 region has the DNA TGTGCCAGCAGTTTTTCGATAACTAACTATGGCTACACCTTC.

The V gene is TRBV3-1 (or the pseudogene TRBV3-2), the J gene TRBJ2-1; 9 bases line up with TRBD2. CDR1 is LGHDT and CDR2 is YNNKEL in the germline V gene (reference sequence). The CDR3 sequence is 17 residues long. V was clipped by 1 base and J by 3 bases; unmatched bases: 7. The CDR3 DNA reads TGTGCCAGCAGCCAAGGCCCGGGCGGGGGGGACTACAATGAGCAGTTCTTC. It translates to CASSQGPGGGDYNEQFF.

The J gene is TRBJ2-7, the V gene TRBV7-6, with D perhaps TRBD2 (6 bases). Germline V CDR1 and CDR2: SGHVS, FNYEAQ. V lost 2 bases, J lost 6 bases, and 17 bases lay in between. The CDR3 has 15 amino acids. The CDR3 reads CASSLQPGLFVEQYF. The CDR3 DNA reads TGTGCCAGCAGCTTACAACCGGGACTTTTTGTCGAGCAGTACTTC.

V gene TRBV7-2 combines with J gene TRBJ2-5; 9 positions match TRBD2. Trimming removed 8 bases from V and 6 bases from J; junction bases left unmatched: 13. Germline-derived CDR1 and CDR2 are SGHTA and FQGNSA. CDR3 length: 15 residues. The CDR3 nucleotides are TGTGCCAGCCTATGGGCTAGCGGGGTCAAACAGACCCAGTACTTC. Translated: CASLWASGVKQTQYF.

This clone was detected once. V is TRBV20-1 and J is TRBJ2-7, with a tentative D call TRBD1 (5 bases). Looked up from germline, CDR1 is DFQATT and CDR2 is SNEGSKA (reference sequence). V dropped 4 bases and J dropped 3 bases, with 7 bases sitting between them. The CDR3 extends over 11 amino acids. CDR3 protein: CSATRDYEQYF. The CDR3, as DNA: TGCAGTGCTACCAGGGACTACGAGCAGTACTTC.

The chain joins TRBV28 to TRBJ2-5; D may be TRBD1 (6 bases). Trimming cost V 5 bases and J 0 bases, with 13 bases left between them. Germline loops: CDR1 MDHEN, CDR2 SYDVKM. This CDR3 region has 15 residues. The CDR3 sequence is CASSLLGANQETQYF. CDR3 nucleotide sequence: TGTGCCAGCAGTCTACTGGGGGCGAACCAAGAGACCCAGTACTTC.